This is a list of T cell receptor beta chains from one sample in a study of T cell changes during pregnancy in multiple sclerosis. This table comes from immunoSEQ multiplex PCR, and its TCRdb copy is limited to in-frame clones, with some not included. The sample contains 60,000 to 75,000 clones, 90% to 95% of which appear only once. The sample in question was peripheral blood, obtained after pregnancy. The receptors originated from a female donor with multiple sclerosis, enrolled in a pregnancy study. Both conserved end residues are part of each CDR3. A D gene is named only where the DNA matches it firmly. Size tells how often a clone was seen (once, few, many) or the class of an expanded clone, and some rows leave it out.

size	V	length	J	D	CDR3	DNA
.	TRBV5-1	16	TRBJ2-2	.	CASSGDYPISTGELFF	TGCGCCAGCAGCGGCGACTACCCCATCAGCACCGGGGAGCTGTTTTTT
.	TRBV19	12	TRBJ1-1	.	CASSIQNTEAFF	TGTGCCAGTAGTATCCAGAACACTGAAGCTTTCTTT
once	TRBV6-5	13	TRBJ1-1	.	CASRQNGWTEAFF	TGTGCCAGCAGACAGAATGGGTGGACTGAAGCTTTCTTT
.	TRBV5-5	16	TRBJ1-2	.	CASSLRTQGLIYGYTF	TGTGCCAGCAGCCTACGAACCCAGGGGCTGATCTATGGCTACACCTTC
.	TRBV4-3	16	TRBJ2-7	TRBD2	CASSHRPLAGLYEQYF	TGCGCCAGCAGCCACCGGCCACTAGCGGGACTCTACGAGCAGTACTTC
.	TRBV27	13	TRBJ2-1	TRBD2	CASSPGLAGEQFF	TGTGCCAGCAGCCCCGGACTAGCGGGTGAGCAGTTCTTC
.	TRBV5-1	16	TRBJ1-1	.	CASSLVGTPGNTEAFF	TGCGCCAGCAGCTTGGTGGGGACTCCGGGGAACACTGAAGCTTTCTTT
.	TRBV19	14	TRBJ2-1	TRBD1	CACVGGAVSNEQFF	TGTGCCTGTGTAGGGGGCGCGGTCAGCAATGAGCAGTTCTTC
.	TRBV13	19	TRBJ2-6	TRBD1	CASSILLGQGVSGANVLTF	TGTGCCAGCAGCATACTCCTAGGACAGGGAGTCTCTGGGGCCAACGTCCTGACTTTC
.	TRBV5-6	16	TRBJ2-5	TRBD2	CASRSWGGRALETQYF	TGTGCCAGCAGATCATGGGGCGGGAGGGCCTTAGAGACCCAGTACTTC
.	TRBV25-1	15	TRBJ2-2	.	CASSSTGHSTGELFF	TGTGCCAGCAGTTCTACGGGACACAGCACCGGGGAGCTGTTTTTT
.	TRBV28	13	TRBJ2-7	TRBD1	CASSPTGGGEQYF	TGTGCCAGCAGTCCGACAGGGGGCGGCGAGCAGTACTTC
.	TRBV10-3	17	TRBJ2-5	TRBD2	CAISSVGLAGGSETQYF	TGTGCCATCAGTTCAGTGGGACTAGCGGGAGGATCGGAGACCCAGTACTTC
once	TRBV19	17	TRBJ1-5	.	CASSIARRGASNQPQHF	TGTGCCAGTAGTATAGCCCGACGGGGGGCGAGCAATCAGCCCCAGCATTTT
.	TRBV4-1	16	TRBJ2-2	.	CASSQEGVSNTGELFF	TGCGCCAGCAGCCAAGAAGGAGTATCGAACACCGGGGAGCTGTTTTTT
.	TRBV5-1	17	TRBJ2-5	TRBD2	CASSLGGITTGGETQYF	TGCGCCAGCAGCTTGGGTGGAATCACCACCGGGGGGGAGACCCAGTACTTC
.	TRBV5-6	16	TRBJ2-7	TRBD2	CASSRLSGRDSYEQYF	TGTGCCAGCAGCCGCCTTAGCGGGAGGGACTCCTACGAGCAGTACTTC
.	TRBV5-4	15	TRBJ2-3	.	CASSLTRGVSDTQYF	TGTGCCAGCAGCTTGACTAGAGGCGTATCAGATACGCAGTATTTT
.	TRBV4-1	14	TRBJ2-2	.	CASSQGPNTGELFF	TGCGCCAGCAGCCAGGGCCCGAACACCGGGGAGCTGTTTTTT
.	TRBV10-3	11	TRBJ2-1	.	CAISDFNEQFF	TGTGCCATCAGTGACTTCAATGAGCAGTTCTTC
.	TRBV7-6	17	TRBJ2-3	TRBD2	CASSPRRLAEITDTQYF	TGTGCCAGCAGCCCCAGGAGACTAGCGGAGATCACAGATACGCAGTATTTT
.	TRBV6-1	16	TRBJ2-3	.	CASSELWAGRIDTQYF	TGTGCCAGCAGTGAATTGTGGGCAGGGCGGATAGATACGCAGTATTTT
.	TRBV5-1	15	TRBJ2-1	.	CASSFFSDLRNEQFF	TGCGCCAGCAGCTTCTTCTCCGACTTACGCAATGAGCAGTTCTTC
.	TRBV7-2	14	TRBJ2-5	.	CASSLGGLQETQYF	TGTGCCAGCAGCTTGGGCGGACTCCAAGAGACCCAGTACTTC